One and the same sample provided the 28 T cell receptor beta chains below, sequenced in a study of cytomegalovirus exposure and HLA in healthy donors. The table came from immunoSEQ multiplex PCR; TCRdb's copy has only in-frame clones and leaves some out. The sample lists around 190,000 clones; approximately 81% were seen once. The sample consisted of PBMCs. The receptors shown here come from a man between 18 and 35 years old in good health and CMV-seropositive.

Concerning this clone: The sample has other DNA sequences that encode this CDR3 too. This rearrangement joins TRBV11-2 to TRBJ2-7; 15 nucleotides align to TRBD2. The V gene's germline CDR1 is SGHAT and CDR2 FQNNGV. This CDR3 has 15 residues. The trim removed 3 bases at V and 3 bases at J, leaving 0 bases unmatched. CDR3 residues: CASSLGLAGGYEQYF. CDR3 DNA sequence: TGTGCCAGCAGCTTGGGACTAGCGGGGGGCTACGAGCAGTACTTC.

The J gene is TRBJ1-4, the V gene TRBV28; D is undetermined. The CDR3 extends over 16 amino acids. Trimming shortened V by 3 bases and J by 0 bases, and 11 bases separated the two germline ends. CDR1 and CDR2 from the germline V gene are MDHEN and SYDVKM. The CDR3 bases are TGTGCCAGCAGTTTTTCACAGTTTGCAACTAATGAAAAACTGTTTTTT. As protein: CASSFSQFATNEKLFF.

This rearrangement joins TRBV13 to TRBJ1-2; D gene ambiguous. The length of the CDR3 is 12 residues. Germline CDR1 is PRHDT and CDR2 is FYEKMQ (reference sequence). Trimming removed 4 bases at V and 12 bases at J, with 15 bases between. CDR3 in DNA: TGTGCCAGCAGCTCCGGCGGCCGCCCTGACACCTTC. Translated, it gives CASSSGGRPDTF.

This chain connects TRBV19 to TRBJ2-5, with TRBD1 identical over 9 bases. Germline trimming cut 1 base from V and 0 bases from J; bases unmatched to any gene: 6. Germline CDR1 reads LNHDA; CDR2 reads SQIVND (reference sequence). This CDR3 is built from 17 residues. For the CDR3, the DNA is TGTGCCAGTAGTATAGCGGGACAGGGAAAGTACCAAGAGACCCAGTACTTC. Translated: CASSIAGQGKYQETQYF.

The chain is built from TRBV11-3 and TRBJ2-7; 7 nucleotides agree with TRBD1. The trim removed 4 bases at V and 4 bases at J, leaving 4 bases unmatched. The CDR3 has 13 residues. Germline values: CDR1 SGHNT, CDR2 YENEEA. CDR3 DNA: TGTGCCAGCAGCTCACGGACAGGTTACGAGCAGTACTTC. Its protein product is CASSSRTGYEQYF.

This CDR3 reads CASRGRQRDTGELFF. In DNA, the CDR3 is TGTGCCAGCAGGGGGAGGCAACGGGACACCGGGGAGCTGTTTTTT. This rearrangement joins TRBV6-5 to TRBJ2-2; D perhaps matches TRBD2 (6 bases). The CDR3 extends over 15 amino acids. Germline CDR1 MNHEY, CDR2 SVGAGI. V lost 6 bases, J lost 3 bases, and 14 bases lay in between.

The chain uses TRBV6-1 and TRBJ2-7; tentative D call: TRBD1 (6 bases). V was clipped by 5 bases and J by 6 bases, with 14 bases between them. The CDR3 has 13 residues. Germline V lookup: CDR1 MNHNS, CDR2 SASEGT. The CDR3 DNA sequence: TGTGCCAGCAGTTATCATCAGGGGACCGAGCAGTACTTC. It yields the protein CASSYHQGTEQYF.

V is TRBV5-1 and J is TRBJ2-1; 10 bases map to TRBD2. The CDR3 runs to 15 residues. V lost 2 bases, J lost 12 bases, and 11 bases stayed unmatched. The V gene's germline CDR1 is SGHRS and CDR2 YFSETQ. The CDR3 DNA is TGCGCCAGCAGCTTAGAGTCTAGCGGGGGATCCCCGCAGTTCTTC. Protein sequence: CASSLESSGGSPQFF. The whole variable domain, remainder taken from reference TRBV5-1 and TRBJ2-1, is KAGVTQTPRYLIKTRGQQVTLSCSPISGHRSVSWYQQTPGQGLQFLFEYFSETQRNKGNFPGRFSGRQFSNSRSEMNVSTLELGDSALYLCASSLESSGGSPQFFGPGTRLTVL.

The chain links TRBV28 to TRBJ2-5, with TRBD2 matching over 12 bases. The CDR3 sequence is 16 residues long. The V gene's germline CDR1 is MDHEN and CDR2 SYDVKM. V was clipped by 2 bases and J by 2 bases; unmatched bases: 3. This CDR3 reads CASSLGTSGFQETQYF. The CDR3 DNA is TGTGCCAGCAGTTTAGGGACTAGCGGGTTTCAAGAGACCCAGTACTTC.

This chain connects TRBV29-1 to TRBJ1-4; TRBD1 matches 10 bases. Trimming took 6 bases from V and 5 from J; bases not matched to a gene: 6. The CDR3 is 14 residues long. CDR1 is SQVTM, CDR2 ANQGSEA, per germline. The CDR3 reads CSVVPGQGNEKLFF. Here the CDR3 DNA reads TGCAGCGTCGTCCCGGGACAGGGGAATGAAAAACTGTTTTTT.

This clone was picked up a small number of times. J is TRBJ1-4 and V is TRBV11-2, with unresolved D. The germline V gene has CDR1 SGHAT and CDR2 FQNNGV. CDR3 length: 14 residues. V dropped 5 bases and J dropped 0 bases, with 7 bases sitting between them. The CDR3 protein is CASSLPATNEKLFF. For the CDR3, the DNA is TGTGCCAGCAGCCTTCCTGCAACTAATGAAAAACTGTTTTTT.

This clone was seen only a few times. The CDR3, as DNA: TGTGCCAGCAGCGCCGGGACTAGCGGGAGAGAGCAGTTCTTC. Amino acids: CASSAGTSGREQFF. The V gene is TRBV7-2, the J gene TRBJ2-1, with 14 bases fitting TRBD2. Looked up from germline, CDR1 is SGHTA and CDR2 is FQGNSA. V lost 5 bases, J lost 10 bases, and 4 bases stayed unmatched. This CDR3 contains 14 residues.

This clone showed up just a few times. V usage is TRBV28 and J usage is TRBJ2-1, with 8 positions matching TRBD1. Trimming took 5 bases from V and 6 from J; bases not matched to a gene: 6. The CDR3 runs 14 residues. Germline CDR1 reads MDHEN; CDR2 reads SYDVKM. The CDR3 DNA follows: TGTGCCAGCAGTCCCCTTGGACAGGGCAATGAGCAGTTCTTC. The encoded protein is CASSPLGQGNEQFF.

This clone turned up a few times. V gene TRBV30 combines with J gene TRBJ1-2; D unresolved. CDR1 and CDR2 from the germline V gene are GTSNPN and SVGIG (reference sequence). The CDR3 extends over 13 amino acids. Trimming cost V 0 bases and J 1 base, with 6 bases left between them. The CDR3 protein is CAWSVLRNYGYTF. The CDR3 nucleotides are TGTGCCTGGAGTGTACTCCGTAACTATGGCTACACCTTC.

The CDR3 DNA is TGTGCCAGCAGTGATAGTTGGGGACACCTGAACACTGAAGCTTTCTTT. As protein: CASSDSWGHLNTEAFF. This chain links TRBV6-1 with TRBJ1-1; D might be TRBD1 (6 bases). The V end was cut by 3 bases, the J end by 0 bases, with 14 bases between. This CDR3 contains 16 residues. Germline-derived CDR1 and CDR2 are MNHNS and SASEGT.

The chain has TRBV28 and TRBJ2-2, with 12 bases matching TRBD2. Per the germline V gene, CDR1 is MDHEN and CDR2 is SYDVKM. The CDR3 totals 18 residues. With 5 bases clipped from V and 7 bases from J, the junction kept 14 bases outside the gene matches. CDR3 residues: CASSALAGGRGFIGELFF. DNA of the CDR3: TGTGCCAGCAGTGCACTAGCGGGGGGACGCGGTTTCATCGGGGAGCTGTTTTTT.

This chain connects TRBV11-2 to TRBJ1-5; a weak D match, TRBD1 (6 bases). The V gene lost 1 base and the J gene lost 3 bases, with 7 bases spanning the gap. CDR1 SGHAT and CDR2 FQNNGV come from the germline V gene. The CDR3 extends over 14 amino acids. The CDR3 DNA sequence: TGTGCCAGCAGCTTAGGGACAGTCAATCAGCCCCAGCATTTT. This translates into CASSLGTVNQPQHF.

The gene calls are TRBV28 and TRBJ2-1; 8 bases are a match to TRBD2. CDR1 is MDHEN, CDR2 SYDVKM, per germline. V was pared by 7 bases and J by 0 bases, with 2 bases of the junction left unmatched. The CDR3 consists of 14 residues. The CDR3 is CASNREGSYNEQFF. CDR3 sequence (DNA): TGTGCCAGCAACCGGGAGGGCTCCTACAATGAGCAGTTCTTC. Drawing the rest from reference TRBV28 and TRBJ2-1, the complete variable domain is DVKVTQSSRYLVKRTGEKVFLECVQDMDHENMFWYRQDPGLGLRLIYFSYDVKMKEKGDIPEGYSVSREKKERFSLILESASTNQTSMYLCASNREGSYNEQFFGPGTRLTVL.

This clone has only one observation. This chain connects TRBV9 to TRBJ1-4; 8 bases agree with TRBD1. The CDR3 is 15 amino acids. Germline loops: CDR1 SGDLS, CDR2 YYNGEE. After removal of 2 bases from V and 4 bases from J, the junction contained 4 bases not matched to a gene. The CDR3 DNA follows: TGTGCCAGCAGCGTCACAGGGGGGATTAATGAAAAACTGTTTTTT. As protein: CASSVTGGINEKLFF.

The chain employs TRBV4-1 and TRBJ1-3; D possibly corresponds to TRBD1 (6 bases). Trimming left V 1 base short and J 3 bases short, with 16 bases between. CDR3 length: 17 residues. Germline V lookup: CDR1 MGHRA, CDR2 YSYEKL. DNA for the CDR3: TGCGCCAGCAGCCAAGTAGGGGGTCCCCTACTTGGAAACACCATATATTTT. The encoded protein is CASSQVGGPLLGNTIYF.

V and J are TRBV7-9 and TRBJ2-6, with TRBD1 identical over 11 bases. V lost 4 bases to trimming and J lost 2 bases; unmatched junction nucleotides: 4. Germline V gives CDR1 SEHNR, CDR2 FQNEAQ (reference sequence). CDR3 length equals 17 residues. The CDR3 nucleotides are TGTGCCAGCAGCTCGGACAGGGGGCTTACTGGGGCCAACGTCCTGACTTTC. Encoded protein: CASSSDRGLTGANVLTF.

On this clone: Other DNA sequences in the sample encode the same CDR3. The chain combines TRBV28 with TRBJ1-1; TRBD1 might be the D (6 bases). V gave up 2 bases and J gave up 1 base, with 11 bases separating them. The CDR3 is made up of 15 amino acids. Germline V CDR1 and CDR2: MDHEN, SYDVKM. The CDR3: CASSLGGARNTEAFF. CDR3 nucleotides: TGTGCCAGCAGTTTAGGGGGGGCGAGGAACACTGAAGCTTTCTTT.

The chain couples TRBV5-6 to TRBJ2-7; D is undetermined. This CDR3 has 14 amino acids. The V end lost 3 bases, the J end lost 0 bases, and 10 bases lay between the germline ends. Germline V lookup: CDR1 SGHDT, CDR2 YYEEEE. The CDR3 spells CASSSGTHSYEQYF. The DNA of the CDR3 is TGTGCCAGCAGCTCAGGCACCCACTCCTACGAGCAGTACTTC.

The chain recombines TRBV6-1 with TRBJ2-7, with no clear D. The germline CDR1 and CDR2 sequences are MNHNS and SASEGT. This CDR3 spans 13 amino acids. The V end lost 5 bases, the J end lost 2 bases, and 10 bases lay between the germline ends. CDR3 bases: TGTGCCAGCAGTAAAGACCAGGCCTACGAGCAGTACTTC. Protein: CASSKDQAYEQYF.

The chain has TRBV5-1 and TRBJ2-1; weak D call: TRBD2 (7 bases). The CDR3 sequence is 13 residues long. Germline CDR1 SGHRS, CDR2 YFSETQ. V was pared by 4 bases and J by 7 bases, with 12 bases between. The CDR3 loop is CASSAGAGNEQFF. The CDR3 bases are TGCGCCAGCAGCGCGGGGGCCGGTAATGAGCAGTTCTTC.

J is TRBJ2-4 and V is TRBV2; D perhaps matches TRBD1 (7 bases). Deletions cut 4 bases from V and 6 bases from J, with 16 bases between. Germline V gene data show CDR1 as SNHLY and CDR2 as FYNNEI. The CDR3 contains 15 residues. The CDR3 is CASSGDSVGGNIQYF. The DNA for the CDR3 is TGTGCCAGCAGTGGGGACAGCGTGGGGGGAAACATTCAGTACTTC.

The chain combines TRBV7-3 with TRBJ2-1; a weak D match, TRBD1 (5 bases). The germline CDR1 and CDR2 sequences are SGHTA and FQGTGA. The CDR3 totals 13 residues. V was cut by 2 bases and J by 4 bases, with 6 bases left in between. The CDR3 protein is CASSLGAYNEQFF. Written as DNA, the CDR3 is TGTGCCAGCAGCTTAGGGGCTTACAATGAGCAGTTCTTC.

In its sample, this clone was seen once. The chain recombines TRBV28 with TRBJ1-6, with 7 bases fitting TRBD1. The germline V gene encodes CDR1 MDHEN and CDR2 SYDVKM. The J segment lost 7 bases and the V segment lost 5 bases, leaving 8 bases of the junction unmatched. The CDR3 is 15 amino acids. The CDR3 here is CASSPGQLLNSPLHF. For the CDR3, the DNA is TGTGCCAGCAGTCCGGGACAGCTCTTGAATTCACCCCTCCACTTT.